The entry below gives a single T cell receptor (beta chain) sequence along with its context. The target antigen is unknown. The V segment lost 0 bases and the J segment 7 bases; nucleotides outside the gene matches: 5. Germline CDR1 SQVTM, CDR2 ANQGSEA. The CDR3 sequence is 13 residues long. Unique molecular identifiers tagged the TCR beta cDNA libraries. TCRdb recomputed calls from the PCR reads with MiXCR, one row per CDR3 protein. The sample gives 750,000 to 900,000 distinct CDR3 sequences, 35% to 55% of which show up once; 4.9% is in the top ten. This sample was included in a study of post-analysis software for immune sequencing data. Study results and caveats: In patients, five or six TRBV segments were more frequent than in controls, with TRBV5-6, TRBV5-1 and TRBV20-1 among them. Controls showed significantly higher normalized Chao1 diversity than did multiple sclerosis patients. F measure clustering grouped samples strongly by preparation batch.

J is TRBJ1-1 and V is TRBV29-1; 7 bases map to TRBD1. The receptor's source is a girl aged 10-17 years with multiple sclerosis. The sequenced sample was blood. This chain's CDR3 is CSVEEGTEYEAFF. The CDR3 coding sequence is TGCAGCGTTGAAGAAGGGACAGAATATGAAGCTTTCTTT.